Below, 7 T cell receptor beta chains from the same sample are listed, as sequenced in a study of T cells expressing NK-cell markers. TCRdb re-called the 5' RACE reads and catalogs CDR3 proteins one per entry, DNA excluded. The sample's table shows about 430,000 distinct CDR3 sequences. Sequences were obtained from blood T cells: a sorted CD56 or NKG2C T cell subset, CD4+ or CD8+ T cells, or bulk PBMC T cells (not recorded which). These receptors all stem from a woman aged 45-65 years in good health.

J is TRBJ1-2 and V is TRBV4-2; TCRdb returns TRBD1, unconfirmable since there is no DNA. Germline assignment: CDR1 LGHNA and CDR2 YNFKEQ. The CDR3 sequence is 15 residues long. The CDR3 protein is CASSPSGRSNYGYTF.

The chain employs TRBV5-1 and TRBJ1-6. The CDR3 runs 16 residues. Germline loops: CDR1 SGHRS, CDR2 YFSETQ. This CDR3 is CASSLGVSIDNSPLHF.

The chain is built from TRBV30 and TRBJ2-5; TCRdb proposes TRBD1, but this gene call is untestable without DNA. CDR3 length: 15 residues. CDR1 and CDR2 from the germline V gene are GTSNPN and SVGIG (reference sequence). The CDR3 spells CAWSRGRSGRETQYF.

The chain joins TRBV6-1 to TRBJ2-4; the D call of TRBD2 rests on TCRdb alone, since no DNA is present to check it. From germline, CDR1 is MNHNS and CDR2 SASEGT. The CDR3 has 20 amino acids. The CDR3 here is CASRDGKGLAALLAKNIQYF.

This chain joins TRBV7-2 and TRBJ2-2; no DNA is available, so the TRBD2 call from TCRdb remains unchecked. Germline CDR1 reads SGHTA; CDR2 reads FQGNSA. This CDR3 has 14 residues. The CDR3: CASSLVAGTGELFF.

The genes are TRBV24-1 and TRBJ1-2; TCRdb's D call, TRBD1, is unchecked because there is no DNA. This CDR3 comprises 17 residues. CDR1 and CDR2 from the germline V gene are KGHDR and SFDVKD. The CDR3 spells CATSDSQTGQRFHGYTF.

V and J are TRBV12-3 or TRBV12-4 and TRBJ2-1; the TCRdb call, TRBD1, lacks DNA for checking. The CDR3 consists of 15 residues. The CDR3 reads CASSLSRSGTNEQFF.